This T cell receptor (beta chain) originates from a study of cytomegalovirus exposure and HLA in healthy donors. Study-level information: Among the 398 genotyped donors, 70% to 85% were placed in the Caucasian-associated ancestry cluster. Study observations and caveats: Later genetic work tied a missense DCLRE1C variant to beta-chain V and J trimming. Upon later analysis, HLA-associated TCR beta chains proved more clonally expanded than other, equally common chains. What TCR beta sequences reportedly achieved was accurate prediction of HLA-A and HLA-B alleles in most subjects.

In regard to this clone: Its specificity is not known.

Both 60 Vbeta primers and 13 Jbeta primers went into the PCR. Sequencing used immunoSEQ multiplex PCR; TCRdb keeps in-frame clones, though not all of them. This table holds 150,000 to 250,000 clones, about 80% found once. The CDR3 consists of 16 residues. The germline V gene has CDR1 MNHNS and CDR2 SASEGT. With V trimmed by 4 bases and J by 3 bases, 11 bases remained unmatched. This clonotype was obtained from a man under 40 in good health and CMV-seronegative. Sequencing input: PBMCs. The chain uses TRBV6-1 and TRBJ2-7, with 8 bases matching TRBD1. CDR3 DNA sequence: TGTGCCAGCAGTGCCACCGGGACAGGCATCTTCTACGAGCAGTACTTC. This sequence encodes CASSATGTGIFYEQYF.